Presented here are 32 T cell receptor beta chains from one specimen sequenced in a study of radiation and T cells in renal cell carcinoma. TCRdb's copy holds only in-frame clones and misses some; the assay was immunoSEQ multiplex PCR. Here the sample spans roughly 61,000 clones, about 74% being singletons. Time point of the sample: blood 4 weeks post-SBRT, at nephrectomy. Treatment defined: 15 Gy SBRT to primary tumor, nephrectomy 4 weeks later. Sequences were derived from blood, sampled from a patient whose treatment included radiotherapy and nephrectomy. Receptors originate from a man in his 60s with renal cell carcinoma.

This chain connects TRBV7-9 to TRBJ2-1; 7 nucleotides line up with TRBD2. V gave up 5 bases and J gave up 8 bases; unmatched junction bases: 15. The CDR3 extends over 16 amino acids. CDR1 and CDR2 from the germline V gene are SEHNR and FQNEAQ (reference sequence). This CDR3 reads CASSPGLRERYDEQFF. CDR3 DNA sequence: TGTGCCAGCAGCCCCGGTTTGCGGGAGAGATACGATGAGCAGTTCTTC. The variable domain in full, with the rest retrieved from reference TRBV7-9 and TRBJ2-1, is DTGVSQNPRHKITKRGQNVTFRCDPISEHNRLYWYRQTLGQGPEFLTYFQNEAQLEKSRLLSDRFSAERPKGSFSTLEIQRTEQGDSAMYLCASSPGLRERYDEQFFGPGTRLTVL.

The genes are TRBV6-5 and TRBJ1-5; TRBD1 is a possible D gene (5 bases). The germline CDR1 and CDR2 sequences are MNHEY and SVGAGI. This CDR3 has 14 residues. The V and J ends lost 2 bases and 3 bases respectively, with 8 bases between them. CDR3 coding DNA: TGTGCCAGCAGTTACCACAGGTTCAATCAGCCCCAGCATTTT. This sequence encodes CASSYHRFNQPQHF.

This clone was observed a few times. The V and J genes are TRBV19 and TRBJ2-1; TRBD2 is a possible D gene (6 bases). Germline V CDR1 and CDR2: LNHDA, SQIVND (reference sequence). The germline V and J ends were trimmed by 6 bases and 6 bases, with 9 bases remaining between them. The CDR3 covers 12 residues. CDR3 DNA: TGTGCCAGTAGCGGGAGTGGCAATGAGCAGTTCTTC. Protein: CASSGSGNEQFF.

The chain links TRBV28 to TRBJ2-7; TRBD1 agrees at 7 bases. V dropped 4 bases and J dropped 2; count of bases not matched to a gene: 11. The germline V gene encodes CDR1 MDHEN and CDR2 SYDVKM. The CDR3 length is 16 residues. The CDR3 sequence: CASSSMRTGGAYEQYV. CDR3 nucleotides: TGTGCCAGCAGTTCTATGCGGACAGGAGGTGCCTACGAGCAGTACGTC.

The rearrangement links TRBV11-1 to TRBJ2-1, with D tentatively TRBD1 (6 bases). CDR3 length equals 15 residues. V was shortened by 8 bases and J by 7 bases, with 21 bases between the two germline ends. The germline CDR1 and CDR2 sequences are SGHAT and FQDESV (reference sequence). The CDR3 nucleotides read TGTGCCAGCTCCTGGGGGACACTCTCAAGAAATGAGCAGTTCTTC. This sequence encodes CASSWGTLSRNEQFF.

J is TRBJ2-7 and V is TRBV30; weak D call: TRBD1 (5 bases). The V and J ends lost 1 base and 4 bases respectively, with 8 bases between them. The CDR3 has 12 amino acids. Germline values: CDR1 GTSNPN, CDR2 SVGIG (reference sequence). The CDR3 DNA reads TGTGCCTGGAGTGGGGCAGGGTACGAGCAGTACGTC. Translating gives CAWSGAGYEQYV.

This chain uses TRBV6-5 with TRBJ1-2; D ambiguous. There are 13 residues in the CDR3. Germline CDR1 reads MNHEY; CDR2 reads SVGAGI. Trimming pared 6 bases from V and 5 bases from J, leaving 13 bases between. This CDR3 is CASSTTYPYGYTF. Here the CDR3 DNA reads TGTGCCAGCAGCACGACCTACCCTTATGGCTACACCTTC.

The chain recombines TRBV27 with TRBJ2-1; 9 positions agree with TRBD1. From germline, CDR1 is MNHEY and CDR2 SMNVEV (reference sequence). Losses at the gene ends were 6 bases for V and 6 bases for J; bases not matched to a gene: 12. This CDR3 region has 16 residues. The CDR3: CASSPDWTGDLNEQFF. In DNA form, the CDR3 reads TGTGCCAGCAGCCCGGACTGGACAGGGGATCTCAATGAGCAGTTCTTC.

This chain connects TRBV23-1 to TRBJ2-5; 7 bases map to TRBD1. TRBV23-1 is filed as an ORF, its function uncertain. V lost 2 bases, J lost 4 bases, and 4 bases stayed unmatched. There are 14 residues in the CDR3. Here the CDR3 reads CASSQKRQGETQYF. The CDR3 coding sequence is TGCGCCAGCAGTCAAAAAAGACAGGGAGAGACCCAGTACTTC.

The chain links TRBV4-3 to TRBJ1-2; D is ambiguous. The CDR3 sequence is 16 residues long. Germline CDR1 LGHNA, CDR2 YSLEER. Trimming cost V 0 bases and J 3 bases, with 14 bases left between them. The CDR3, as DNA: TGCGCCAGCAGCCAAGACTCCAGAGTGTATGACTATGGCTACACCTTC. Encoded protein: CASSQDSRVYDYGYTF.

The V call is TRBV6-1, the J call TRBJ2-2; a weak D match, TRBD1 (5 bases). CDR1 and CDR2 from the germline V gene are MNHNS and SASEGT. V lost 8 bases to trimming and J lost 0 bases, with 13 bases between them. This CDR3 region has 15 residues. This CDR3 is CASRERTSNTGELFF. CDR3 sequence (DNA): TGTGCCAGCCGAGAGAGGACATCGAACACCGGGGAGCTGTTTTTT.

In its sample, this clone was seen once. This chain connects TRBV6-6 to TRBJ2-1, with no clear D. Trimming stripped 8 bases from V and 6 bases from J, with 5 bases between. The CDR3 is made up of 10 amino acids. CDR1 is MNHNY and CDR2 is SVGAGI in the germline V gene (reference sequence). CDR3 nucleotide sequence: TGTGCCAGCCTCGGCAATGAGCAGTTCTTC. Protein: CASLGNEQFF.

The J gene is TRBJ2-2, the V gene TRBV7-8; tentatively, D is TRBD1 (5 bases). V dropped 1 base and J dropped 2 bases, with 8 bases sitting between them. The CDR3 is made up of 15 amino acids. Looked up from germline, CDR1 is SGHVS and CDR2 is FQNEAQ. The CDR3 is CASSLGQTNTGELFF. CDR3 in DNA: TGTGCCAGCAGCTTAGGACAGACAAACACCGGGGAGCTGTTTTTT.

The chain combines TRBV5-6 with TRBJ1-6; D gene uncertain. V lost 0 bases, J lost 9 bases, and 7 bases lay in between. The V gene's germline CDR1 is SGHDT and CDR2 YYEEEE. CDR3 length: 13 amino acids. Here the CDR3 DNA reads TGTGCCAGCAGCTTGGACAAGGCTTCACCCCTCCACTTT. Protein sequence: CASSLDKASPLHF.

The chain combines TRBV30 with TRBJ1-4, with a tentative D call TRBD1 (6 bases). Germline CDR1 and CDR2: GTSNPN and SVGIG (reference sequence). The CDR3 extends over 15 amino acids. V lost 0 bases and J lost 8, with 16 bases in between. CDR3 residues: CAWSVQRGAGEKLFF. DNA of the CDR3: TGTGCCTGGAGTGTACAGCGGGGGGCCGGAGAAAAACTGTTTTTT.

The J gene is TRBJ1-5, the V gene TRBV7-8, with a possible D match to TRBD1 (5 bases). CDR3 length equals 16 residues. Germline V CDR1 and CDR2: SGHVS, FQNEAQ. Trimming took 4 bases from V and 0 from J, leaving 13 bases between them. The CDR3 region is CASSSRGSNSNQPQHF. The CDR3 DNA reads TGTGCCAGCAGCTCTCGGGGGTCTAATAGCAATCAGCCCCAGCATTTT.

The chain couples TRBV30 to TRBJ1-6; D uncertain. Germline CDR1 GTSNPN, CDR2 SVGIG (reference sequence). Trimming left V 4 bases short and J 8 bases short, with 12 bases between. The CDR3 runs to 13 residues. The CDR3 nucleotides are TGTGCCTGGACAGCCCGCGCGGATTCACCCCTCCACTTT. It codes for CAWTARADSPLHF.

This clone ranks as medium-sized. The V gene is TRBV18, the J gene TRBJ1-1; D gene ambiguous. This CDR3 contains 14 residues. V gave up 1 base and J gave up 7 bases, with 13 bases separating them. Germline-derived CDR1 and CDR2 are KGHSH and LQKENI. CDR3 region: CASSPRADRVEAFF. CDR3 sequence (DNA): TGTGCCAGCTCACCACGCGCAGACCGGGTTGAAGCTTTCTTT.

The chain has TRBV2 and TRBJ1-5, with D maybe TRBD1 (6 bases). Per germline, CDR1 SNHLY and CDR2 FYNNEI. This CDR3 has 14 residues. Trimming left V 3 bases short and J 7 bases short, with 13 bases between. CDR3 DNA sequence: TGTGCCAGCAGTGAGGGGGCAGGGGACCAGCCCCAGCATTTT. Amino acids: CASSEGAGDQPQHF.

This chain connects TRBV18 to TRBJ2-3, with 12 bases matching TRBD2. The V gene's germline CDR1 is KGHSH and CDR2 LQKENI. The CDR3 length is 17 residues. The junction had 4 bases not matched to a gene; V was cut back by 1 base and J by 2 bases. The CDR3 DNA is TGTGCCAGCTCACCACTCGGACTAGCGGGGAACACAGATACGCAGTATTTT. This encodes CASSPLGLAGNTDTQYF.

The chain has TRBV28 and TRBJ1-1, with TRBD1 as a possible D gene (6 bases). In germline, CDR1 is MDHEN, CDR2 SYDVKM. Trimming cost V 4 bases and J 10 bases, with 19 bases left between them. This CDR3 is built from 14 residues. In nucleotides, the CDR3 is TGTGCCAGCAGTTCCCTCTCAGGGGTGGTCCGAGCTTTCTTT. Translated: CASSSLSGVVRAFF.

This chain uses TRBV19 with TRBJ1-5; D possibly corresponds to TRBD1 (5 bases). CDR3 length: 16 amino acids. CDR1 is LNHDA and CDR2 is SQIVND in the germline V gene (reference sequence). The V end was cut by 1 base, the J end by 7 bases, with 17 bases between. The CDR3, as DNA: TGTGCCAGTAGTATAGGCGGACAAGATGGGATGCAGCCCCAGCATTTT. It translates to CASSIGGQDGMQPQHF.

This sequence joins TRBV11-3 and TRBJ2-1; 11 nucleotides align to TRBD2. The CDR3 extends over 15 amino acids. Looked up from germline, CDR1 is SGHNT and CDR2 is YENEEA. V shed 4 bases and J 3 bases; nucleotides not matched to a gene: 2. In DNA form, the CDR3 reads TGTGCCAGCAGCTCGGGGACTAGCGGCTACAATGAGCAGTTCTTC. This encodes CASSSGTSGYNEQFF. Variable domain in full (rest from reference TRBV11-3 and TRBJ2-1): EAGVVQSPRYKIIEKKQPVAFWCNPISGHNTLYWYLQNLGQGPELLIRYENEEAVDDSQLPKDRFSAERLKGVDSTLKIQPAELGDSAVYLCASSSGTSGYNEQFFGPGTRLTVL.

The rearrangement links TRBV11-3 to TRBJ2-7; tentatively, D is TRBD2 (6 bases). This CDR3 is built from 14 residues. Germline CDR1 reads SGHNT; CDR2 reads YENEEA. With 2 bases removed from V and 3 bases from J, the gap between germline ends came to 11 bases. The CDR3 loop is CASSLRGGDYEQYF. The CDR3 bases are TGTGCCAGCAGCTTAAGGGGAGGAGACTACGAGCAGTACTTC.

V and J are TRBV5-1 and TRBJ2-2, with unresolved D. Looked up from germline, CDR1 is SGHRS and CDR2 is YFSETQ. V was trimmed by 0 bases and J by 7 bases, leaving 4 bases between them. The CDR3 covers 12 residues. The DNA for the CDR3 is TGCGCCAGCAGCTTGGATGGCGGGGAGCTGTTTTTT. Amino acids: CASSLDGGELFF. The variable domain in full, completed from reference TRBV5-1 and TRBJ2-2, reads KAGVTQTPRYLIKTRGQQVTLSCSPISGHRSVSWYQQTPGQGLQFLFEYFSETQRNKGNFPGRFSGRQFSNSRSEMNVSTLELGDSALYLCASSLDGGELFFGEGSRLTVL.

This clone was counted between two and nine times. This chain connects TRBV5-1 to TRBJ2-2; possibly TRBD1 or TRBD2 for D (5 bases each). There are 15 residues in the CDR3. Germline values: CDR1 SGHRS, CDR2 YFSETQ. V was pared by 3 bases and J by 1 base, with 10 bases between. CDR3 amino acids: CASSWGFLNTGELFF. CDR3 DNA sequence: TGCGCCAGCAGCTGGGGGTTCCTGAACACCGGGGAGCTGTTTTTT.

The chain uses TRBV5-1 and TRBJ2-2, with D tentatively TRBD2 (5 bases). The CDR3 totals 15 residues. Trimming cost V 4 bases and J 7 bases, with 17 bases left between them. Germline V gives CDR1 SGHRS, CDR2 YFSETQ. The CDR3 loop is CASSPVGFGGGELFF. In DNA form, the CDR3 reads TGCGCCAGCAGCCCGGTGGGATTTGGAGGCGGGGAGCTGTTTTTT. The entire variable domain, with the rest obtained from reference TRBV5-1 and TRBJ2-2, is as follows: KAGVTQTPRYLIKTRGQQVTLSCSPISGHRSVSWYQQTPGQGLQFLFEYFSETQRNKGNFPGRFSGRQFSNSRSEMNVSTLELGDSALYLCASSPVGFGGGELFFGEGSRLTVL.

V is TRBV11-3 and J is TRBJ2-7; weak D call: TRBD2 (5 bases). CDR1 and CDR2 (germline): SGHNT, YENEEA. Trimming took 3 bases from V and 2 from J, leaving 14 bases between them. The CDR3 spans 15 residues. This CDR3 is CASSLGAESAYEQYV. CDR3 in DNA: TGTGCCAGCAGCTTGGGAGCCGAGAGTGCCTACGAGCAGTACGTC.

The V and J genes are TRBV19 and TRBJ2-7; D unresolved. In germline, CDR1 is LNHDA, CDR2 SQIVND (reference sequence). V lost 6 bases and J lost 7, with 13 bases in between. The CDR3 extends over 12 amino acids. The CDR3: CASSTPGGEQYF. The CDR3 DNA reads TGTGCCAGTAGCACCCCGGGCGGTGAGCAGTACTTC.

The CDR3 sequence: CASSPRGKDGYTF. CDR3 coding DNA: TGTGCCAGCTCACCGAGGGGGAAGGATGGCTACACCTTC. The chain uses TRBV18 and TRBJ1-2; D possibly corresponds to TRBD1 (6 bases). This CDR3 spans 13 amino acids. Deletions cut 3 bases from V and 6 bases from J, with 11 bases between. Germline assignment: CDR1 KGHSH and CDR2 LQKENI.

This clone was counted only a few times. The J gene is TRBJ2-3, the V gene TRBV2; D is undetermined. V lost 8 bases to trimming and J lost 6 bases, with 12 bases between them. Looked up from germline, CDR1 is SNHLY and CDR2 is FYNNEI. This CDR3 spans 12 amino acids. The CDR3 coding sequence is TGTGCCAGCCTTCGCCTTGCGGATACGCAGTATTTT. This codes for CASLRLADTQYF.

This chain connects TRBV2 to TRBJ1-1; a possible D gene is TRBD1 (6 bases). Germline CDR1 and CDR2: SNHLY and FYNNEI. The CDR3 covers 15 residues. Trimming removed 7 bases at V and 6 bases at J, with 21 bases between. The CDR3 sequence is CASTPEGGLLAEAFF. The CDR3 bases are TGTGCCAGCACCCCGGAAGGGGGGCTACTAGCTGAAGCTTTCTTT.